The TCR beta chain under discussion was sequenced for a study of T cells after yellow fever vaccination. A note on this clonotype: An end of the junction does not agree with germline; a read error may underlie this.

TCRdb reprocessed the 5' RACE reads via MiXCR and lists one record per CDR3 protein. The repertoire holds 250,000 to 400,000 distinct CDR3 sequences, with approximately 4.5% as singletons. Germline CDR1 and CDR2: SNHLY and FYNNEI. The CDR3 runs 16 residues. The sequence was obtained from a man in his late teens or twenties who received the YFV17D yellow fever vaccine. The genes are TRBV2 and TRBJ1-1; 11 bases align to TRBD1. The sequencing used PBMCs, collected 15 days after the yellow fever booster vaccination. CDR3 amino acids: CASTEGTGGTTTEAFF. DNA of the CDR3: TGTGCCAGCACTGAAGGGACAGGGGGTACGACCACTGAAGCTTTCTTT.